The 24 T cell receptor beta chains reported below all come from one sample, sequenced in a study of T cell responses to AZD1222 COVID-19 vaccine. Generated by immunoSEQ multiplex PCR, the TCRdb table keeps only in-frame clones and is missing some. The table shows around 110,000 clones, with 85% to 95% occurring only once. The starting material was peripheral blood, obtained 28 days after the second AZD1222 dose. The receptors stem from an adult who received the AZD1222 COVID-19 vaccine.

The DNA of the CDR3 is TGTGCCTTCAGACGGGGGAATCAGCCCCAGCATTTT. Translating it yields CAFRRGNQPQHF. V usage is TRBV30 and J usage is TRBJ1-5; the D gene is possibly TRBD1 (5 bases). The CDR3 sequence is 12 residues long. V was clipped by 7 bases and J by 4 bases, with 11 bases between them. CDR1 is GTSNPN and CDR2 is SVGIG in the germline V gene (reference sequence).

V is TRBV6-6 and J is TRBJ1-1, with D uncertain. V lost 2 bases and J lost 1, with 5 bases in between. The CDR3 runs 13 residues. CDR1 is MNHNY, CDR2 SVGAGI, per germline (reference sequence). The CDR3, as DNA: TGTGCCAGCAGTTACCAACAGAACACTGAAGCTTTCTTT. This encodes CASSYQQNTEAFF.

The J gene is TRBJ1-1, the V gene TRBV3-1 (or the pseudogene TRBV3-2); D possibly corresponds to TRBD1 (5 bases). Per the germline V gene, CDR1 is LGHDT and CDR2 is YNNKEL (reference sequence). V lost 0 bases and J lost 7, with 12 bases in between. The CDR3 is 14 residues long. In DNA form, the CDR3 reads TGTGCCAGCAGCCAAGATTGGGTAGACAGTGAAGCTTTCTTT. Encoded protein: CASSQDWVDSEAFF.

CDR3 loop: CASSLASPEGYGYTF. As DNA, the CDR3 is TGCGCCAGCAGCTTGGCCAGCCCCGAGGGGTATGGCTACACCTTC. The chain is built from TRBV5-1 and TRBJ1-2; D is possibly TRBD1 (5 bases). V was trimmed by 0 bases and J by 5 bases, leaving 14 bases between them. Per germline, CDR1 SGHRS and CDR2 YFSETQ. This CDR3 region has 15 residues.

This sequence joins TRBV19 and TRBJ1-2; 9 positions match TRBD1. This CDR3 spans 14 amino acids. Germline CDR1 is LNHDA and CDR2 is SQIVND (reference sequence). The V and J ends lost 5 bases and 3 bases, in that order; junction bases with no gene match: 4. CDR3 in amino acids: CASSLGQGDYGYTF. In DNA form, the CDR3 reads TGTGCCAGTAGTCTGGGACAGGGTGACTATGGCTACACCTTC.

CDR3 DNA sequence: TGTGCCAGCAAAAAGGGGGAGGGGCAAGAGACCCAGTACTTC. It codes for CASKKGEGQETQYF. The chain joins TRBV2 to TRBJ2-5; D perhaps matches TRBD2 (7 bases). The germline gives CDR1 SNHLY, CDR2 FYNNEI. The CDR3 length is 14 residues. Trimming pared 7 bases from V and 2 bases from J, leaving 14 bases between.

This clone was detected once. This chain connects TRBV27 to TRBJ2-7; 14 positions agree with TRBD2. V lost 4 bases and J lost 9; bases outside the gene matches: 8. The germline gives CDR1 MNHEY, CDR2 SMNVEV (reference sequence). The CDR3 totals 15 residues. The CDR3 coding sequence is TGTGCCAGCAGTTCCAACGGACTAGCGGGAGGTGGGCAGTACTTC. It encodes CASSSNGLAGGGQYF.

A remark on this clone: Lacking the conserved final phenylalanine or tryptophan, this CDR3 likely reflects a read error. The DNA is omitted, as the CDR3 cannot be located on it reliably, and the CDR3 follows TCRdb's listing. The chain employs TRBV2 and TRBJ1-4; TRBD1 is taken as the D call from the table, unchecked against the DNA. Germline V lookup: CDR1 SNHLY, CDR2 FYNNEI. Termini included, the CDR3 measures 12 amino acids. CDR3 sequence: CASGQTGTASSV.

The CDR3 reads CASSYGGTGSGNTIYF. CDR3 in DNA: TGCGCCAGCAGCTACGGCGGGACAGGGTCCGGAAACACCATATATTTT. V usage is TRBV5-1 and J usage is TRBJ1-3; 9 nucleotides line up with TRBD1. Germline CDR1 is SGHRS and CDR2 is YFSETQ. V lost 3 bases and J lost 4; bases outside the gene matches: 8. There are 16 residues in the CDR3.

The chain employs TRBV2 and TRBJ2-7, with a tentative D call TRBD2 (5 bases). The CDR3 contains 13 residues. Looked up from germline, CDR1 is SNHLY and CDR2 is FYNNEI. Trimming took off 10 bases at V and 0 bases at J, with 13 bases between the two ends. Written as DNA, the CDR3 is TGTGCCAACGGGGAGCGGCCCTCCTACGAGCAGTACTTC. Translated, it gives CANGERPSYEQYF.

The gene calls are TRBV9 and TRBJ2-5, with D perhaps given as TRBD1 or TRBD2 (5 bases each). The CDR3 contains 13 residues. Germline CDR1 and CDR2: SGDLS and YYNGEE. Trimming pared 4 bases from V and 2 bases from J, leaving 9 bases between. The CDR3, as DNA: TGTGCCAGCAGCTCGGGACGACAAGAGACCCAGTACTTC. Translated: CASSSGRQETQYF.

This clone was recorded only once. The rearrangement joins TRBV5-6 to TRBJ1-5, with a possible D match to TRBD1 (5 bases). The CDR3 covers 14 residues. Germline V CDR1 and CDR2: SGHDT, YYEEEE. V shed 4 bases and J shed 5 bases, with 13 bases lying between them. In DNA, the CDR3 is TGTGCCAGCAGCGCGCAGGGTTTAGATCAGCCCCAGCATTTT. This encodes CASSAQGLDQPQHF.

This clone was detected once. The chain links TRBV4-1 to TRBJ2-1; 7 nucleotides line up with TRBD2. The CDR3 extends over 17 amino acids. CDR1 is MGHRA and CDR2 is YSYEKL in the germline V gene. Losses at the gene ends were 4 bases for V and 4 bases for J; bases not matched to a gene: 13. The CDR3: CASSPVRETSRYNEQFF. CDR3 coding DNA: TGCGCCAGCAGCCCAGTTAGAGAGACTAGCAGATACAATGAGCAGTTCTTC.

The chain joins TRBV2 to TRBJ2-5, with D hard to call. V gave up 7 bases and J gave up 1 base, with 4 bases separating them. Germline V lookup: CDR1 SNHLY, CDR2 FYNNEI. The CDR3 consists of 11 residues. DNA of the CDR3: TGTGCCAGCACAGTCCAAGAGACCCAGTACTTC. Protein product: CASTVQETQYF.

This clone was seen once. The rearrangement links TRBV5-1 to TRBJ2-5; D might be TRBD1 or TRBD2, each matching 5 bases. The CDR3 length is 14 residues. The germline V gene encodes CDR1 SGHRS and CDR2 YFSETQ. Trimming took 2 bases from V and 1 from J, leaving 9 bases between them. In DNA, the CDR3 is TGCGCCAGCAGCTTCGGGGCAGGCCAAGAGACCCAGTACTTC. Its translation is CASSFGAGQETQYF.

The V and J genes are TRBV6-5 and TRBJ2-7; the match to TRBD1 covers 9 bases. Germline loops: CDR1 MNHEY, CDR2 SVGAGI. The CDR3 runs to 15 residues. J lost 6 bases, V lost 2 bases, and 8 bases had no gene match. In nucleotides, the CDR3 is TGTGCCAGCAGTTACCTTATAACAGGGGGCGGCGAGCAGTACTTC. Amino acids: CASSYLITGGGEQYF.

Only a few counts were recorded for this clone. The genes are TRBV2 and TRBJ2-7; D ambiguous. The CDR3 spans 11 residues. Between the trimmed V and J ends, which lost 4 bases and 3 bases, there was a span of 4 bases. From germline, CDR1 is SNHLY and CDR2 FYNNEI. The CDR3 bases are TGTGCCAGCAGTGGTTTCTACGAGCAGTACTTC. This encodes CASSGFYEQYF.

This clone appeared a single time. This rearrangement joins TRBV28 to TRBJ1-4; D gene ambiguous. The CDR3 consists of 20 residues. V lost 5 bases to trimming and J lost 3 bases, with 28 bases between them. Germline V CDR1 and CDR2: MDHEN, SYDVKM. The CDR3 DNA reads TGTGCCAGCAGTGCCTTTTACGTCCGACCCCGGCGAGGCTCTAATGAAAAACTGTTTTTT. This gives the protein CASSAFYVRPRRGSNEKLFF. The entire variable domain, with the rest obtained from reference TRBV28 and TRBJ1-4, is as follows: DVKVTQSSRYLVKRTGEKVFLECVQDMDHENMFWYRQDPGLGLRLIYFSYDVKMKEKGDIPEGYSVSREKKERFSLILESASTNQTSMYLCASSAFYVRPRRGSNEKLFFGSGTQLSVL.

This clone was seen once. The CDR3 region has the DNA TGCGCCAGCGGCGGACAGCCAAACACTGAAGCTTTCTTT. Translating it yields CASGGQPNTEAFF. The J gene is TRBJ1-1, the V gene TRBV5-1, with TRBD1 as a possible D gene (6 bases). This CDR3 is built from 13 residues. CDR1 is SGHRS and CDR2 is YFSETQ in the germline V gene. V was trimmed by 7 bases and J by 2 bases, leaving 12 bases between them. Full variable domain (outside the CDR3, taken from reference TRBV5-1 and TRBJ1-1): KAGVTQTPRYLIKTRGQQVTLSCSPISGHRSVSWYQQTPGQGLQFLFEYFSETQRNKGNFPGRFSGRQFSNSRSEMNVSTLELGDSALYLCASGGQPNTEAFFGQGTRLTVV.

The chain couples TRBV28 to TRBJ1-1; tentative D call: TRBD1 (5 bases). CDR3 length: 14 amino acids. Trimming removed 8 bases at V and 0 bases at J, with 13 bases between. Germline lookup yields CDR1 MDHEN and CDR2 SYDVKM. As DNA, the CDR3 is TGTGCCAGCTACCTGGACATTCTGAACACTGAAGCTTTCTTT. Translation: CASYLDILNTEAFF.

The chain employs TRBV11-2 and TRBJ1-4; TRBD1 matches at 9 bases. Germline lookup yields CDR1 SGHAT and CDR2 FQNNGV. The CDR3 sequence is 15 residues long. V was pared by 5 bases and J by 3 bases, with 4 bases of the junction left unmatched. This chain's CDR3 is CASSNGQGPNEKLFF. The CDR3 bases are TGTGCCAGCAGCAACGGACAGGGGCCTAATGAAAAACTGTTTTTT.

The rearrangement links TRBV28 to TRBJ2-1; 7 bases agree with TRBD2. The V gene's germline CDR1 is MDHEN and CDR2 SYDVKM. The CDR3 extends over 15 amino acids. Trimming took 3 bases from V and 4 from J; bases not matched to a gene: 6. As DNA, the CDR3 is TGTGCCAGCAGTTTGGGCGGGAGAAGGTACAATGAGCAGTTCTTC. It codes for CASSLGGRRYNEQFF.

The rearrangement joins TRBV2 to TRBJ2-1, with 7 bases identical to TRBD1. The CDR3 loop spans 14 amino acids. Germline CDR1 and CDR2: SNHLY and FYNNEI. V lost 8 bases, J lost 7 bases, and 11 bases stayed unmatched. The CDR3 loop reads CASLRGHQGNEQFF. The CDR3 coding sequence is TGTGCCAGCCTTAGGGGGCACCAGGGAAATGAGCAGTTCTTC.

Only one count was recorded for this clone. This chain joins TRBV6-2 or TRBV6-3 and TRBJ1-1; a weak D match, TRBD1 (6 bases). V gave up 0 bases and J gave up 9 bases, with 17 bases separating them. The CDR3 has 15 residues. Germline V lookup: CDR1 MNHEY, CDR2 SVGEGT. CDR3 sequence: CASSYSGQWVVKAFF. The DNA for the CDR3 is TGTGCCAGCAGTTACTCAGGACAGTGGGTAGTTAAAGCTTTCTTT.